The entry below gives a single T cell receptor (beta chain) sequence along with its context. Its antigen is still unknown. The sample holds no much larger clone one base away, and base qualities are not on file. TCRbeta CDR3 regions were amplified from genomic DNA using the immunoSEQ Assay, a bias-controlled multiplex PCR. Under the source paper's analysis protocol: The number of nucleated cells in each sample was estimated by amplification of reference gene primers within the assay. To quantify the absolute abundance of each unique TCRbeta CDR3 rearrangement, sequence reads were collapsed and filtered. For each sample, productive Simpson clonality was calculated by taking the square root of Simpson's diversity index across productive rearrangements. The table comes from immuneACCESS by way of TCRdb, which keeps in-frame sequences with V and J called. Part of the clones is missing from these tables; in studies checked, under half for an unresolved V gene and the rest for unknown reasons. That table furnishes V, J and clone size, whereas the DNA furnished D and trimming. This sample gives fewer than 85,000 clones in total; over 65% of them show up just once. Around 4.3% of the sample is held by the ten biggest clonotypes.

The entry originates in a study of blood T cell repertoires in COVID-19 (dated by TCRdb to 2020 to 2022). Regarding the research as a whole: Samples from collaborators originated in the United States, Italy and Spain and spanned both the acute and convalescent phases of COVID-19. The repertoires were made available in a free public database intended to serve as a resource for research on the immune response to SARS-CoV-2. Subjects who had been exposed to COVID-19, were actively infected with it, or had recovered from it provided the deeply sampled blood TCRbeta repertoires that made up the dataset. The material from the prospective study consisted of cDNA or gDNA derived from T cells, B-cell-depleted T cells, or PBMCs. Samples came from the ongoing ImmuneRACE study (first 160 participants) plus 1,254 subjects from 6 global collaborators. Nearly every sample came with metadata listing a de-identified subject ID, COVID-19 status, age in years and sex. Where available, HLA class I and class II types were taken from metadata supplied by the sample provider and were not determined by assay-based typing.

Whole blood was collected in K2EDTA tubes by collaborating institutions according to the institutions' own protocols. For TCRbeta analysis, collaborators shipped samples as frozen whole blood, isolated PBMCs, or DNA extracted from either of those sample types. What the work shows at the level of the full study, not this receptor alone: Clinical and demographic metadata were provided uncurated, with the amount varying by source and participant.

For CDR1 and CDR2, the germline V gene lists SGDLS and YYNGEE. V is shortened by 0 bases, J by 7 bases, and the region joining them spans 10 bases. From cysteine to phenylalanine, the CDR3 is 13 amino acids long. The CDR3 DNA has 39 bases and is translated from base 1. The sequence derives from a woman aged 55 to 70 with acute or convalescent COVID-19. The sequencing input was peripheral blood. The sequence joins TRBV9 to TRBJ1-2, and perhaps TRBD1 as D gene, on 5 matching bases. The CDR3 reads as follows: CASSVDSQGGYTF. Here is the DNA: TGTGCCAGCAGCGTAGACAGCCAGGGTGGCTACACCTTC.